What follows are 4 T cell receptor beta chains derived from one specimen sequenced in a study of CD8+ T cells in alopecia areata. Treatment noted: oral pan-JAK inhibitor, 5-10 mg twice daily. Extraction of RNA preceded its reverse transcription into cDNA, which served as the sequencing template. Measured with immunoSEQ multiplex PCR; TCRdb has only the in-frame clones, and not every one. The sample consists of around 180,000 clones, less than 70% of them appearing once. The specimen comprised CD4+ T cells sorted from blood, sampled at roughly week 49, from a patient treated with tofacitinib. The receptors derive from a human donor with alopecia areata.

A few counts support this clone. The identical CDR3 is also encoded by other nucleotide sequences in the sample. The genes are TRBV30 and TRBJ1-2; D gene ambiguous. V lost 0 bases to trimming and J lost 2 bases, with 4 bases between them. The CDR3 covers 12 residues. Germline assignment: CDR1 GTSNPN and CDR2 SVGIG (reference sequence). For the CDR3, the DNA is TGTGCCTGGAGTGTACTCAACTATGGCTACACCTTC. Translating gives CAWSVLNYGYTF.

This chain uses TRBV6-1 with TRBJ1-2, with 7 nucleotides matching TRBD1. V gave up 5 bases and J gave up 6 bases; unmatched junction bases: 9. The germline V gene has CDR1 MNHNS and CDR2 SASEGT. The length of the CDR3 is 14 residues. CDR3 in DNA: TGTGCCAGCAGTCCTACGGGACAGAAGGATGGCTACACCTTC. This codes for CASSPTGQKDGYTF.

The chain carries TRBV30 and TRBJ2-1; unclear D gene. Germline CDR1 GTSNPN, CDR2 SVGIG (reference sequence). The ends were cut back, 5 bases at V and 4 bases at J, with 12 bases in the middle. The CDR3 is made up of 13 amino acids. This CDR3 is CAWALGLYNEQFF. CDR3 coding DNA: TGTGCCTGGGCCCTTGGTTTATACAATGAGCAGTTCTTC.

The chain's CDR3 is CASSPPGRGADTQYF. The CDR3 DNA is TGTGCCAGCTCACCACCGGGCAGGGGAGCAGATACGCAGTATTTT. The chain carries TRBV18 and TRBJ2-3; tentatively, D is TRBD1 (6 bases). CDR1 is KGHSH and CDR2 is LQKENI in the germline V gene. V shed 0 bases and J shed 4 bases, with 11 bases lying between them. The length of the CDR3 is 15 residues.